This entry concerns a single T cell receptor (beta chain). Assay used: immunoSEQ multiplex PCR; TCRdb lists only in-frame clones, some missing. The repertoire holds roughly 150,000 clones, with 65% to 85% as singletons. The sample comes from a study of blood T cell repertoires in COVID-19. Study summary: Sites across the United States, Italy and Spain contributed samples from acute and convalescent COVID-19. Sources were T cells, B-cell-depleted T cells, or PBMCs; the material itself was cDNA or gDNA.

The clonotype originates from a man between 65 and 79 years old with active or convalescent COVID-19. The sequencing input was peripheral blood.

CDR3 coding DNA: TGTGCCAGCAGCTTAGCCGTCGTTACAACTAATGAAAAACTGTTTTTT. Translated: CASSLAVVTTNEKLFF. The rearrangement joins TRBV7-9 to TRBJ1-4; D is unresolved. The germline gives CDR1 SEHNR, CDR2 FQNEAQ (reference sequence). V lost 0 bases to trimming and J lost 0 bases, with 8 bases between them. This CDR3 has 16 amino acids.